One T cell receptor beta chain is described in this entry. The antigen is not known. Repertoires were generated with immunoSEQ multiplex PCR, while TCRdb's copy carries only in-frame clones and drops some. This sample has about 120,000 clones, with 93% found just once. Germline CDR1 reads MDHEN; CDR2 reads SYDVKM. V dropped 5 bases and J dropped 0; count of bases not matched to a gene: 24. The CDR3 extends over 22 amino acids. The data are from a study of T cell responses to AZD1222 COVID-19 vaccine. The study's findings and limits: Repertoire sampling happened only post peak T cell response. Baseline serostatus was positive in only six AZD1222 recipients. Among vaccine-associated CD4 TCRs, coverage spanned spike, with dominance at 160-218 and 743-854.

Analyses pooled second doses at about 4 or about 12 weeks. This receptor was taken from an adult who received the AZD1222 COVID-19 vaccine. The chain has TRBV28 and TRBJ1-1; 10 nucleotides align to TRBD1. The sequencing here drew on peripheral blood, taken 28 days after the second AZD1222 dose. The CDR3 DNA reads as TGTGCCAGCAGTCCCCTCCCGGACAGGGGGACCAAGCCAATACCGCTGAACACTGAAGCTTTCTTT. It encodes CASSPLPDRGTKPIPLNTEAFF.